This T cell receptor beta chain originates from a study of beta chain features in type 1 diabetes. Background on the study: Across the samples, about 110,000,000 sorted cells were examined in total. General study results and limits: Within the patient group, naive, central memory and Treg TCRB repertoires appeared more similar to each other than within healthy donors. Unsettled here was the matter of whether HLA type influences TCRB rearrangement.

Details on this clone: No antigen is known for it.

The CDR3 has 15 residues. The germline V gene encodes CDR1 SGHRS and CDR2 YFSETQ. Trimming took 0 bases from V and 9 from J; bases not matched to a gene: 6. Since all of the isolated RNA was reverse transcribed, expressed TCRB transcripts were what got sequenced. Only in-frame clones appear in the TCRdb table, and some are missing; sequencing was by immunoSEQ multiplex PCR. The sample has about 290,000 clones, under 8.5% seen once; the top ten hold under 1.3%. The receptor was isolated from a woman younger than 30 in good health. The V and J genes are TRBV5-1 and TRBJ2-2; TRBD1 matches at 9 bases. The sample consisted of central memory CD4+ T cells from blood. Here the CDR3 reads CASSLAGTGTRELFF. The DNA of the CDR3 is TGCGCCAGCAGCTTGGCCGGGACAGGGACCAGGGAGCTGTTTTTT.